This T cell receptor beta chain was profiled in a study of regulatory T cells in long-lasting Graves disease. Time point: newly diagnosed GD, antithyroid drugs for less than 3 months. Extracted PBMC RNA gave rise to the TCR library. Arm-PCR of CDR3 regions with iRepertoire HTBI primers generated TCR beta libraries. TCRdb reanalysed the multiplex PCR reads using MiXCR and keeps one entry per CDR3 protein. The table lists under 300,000 distinct CDR3 sequences, about 18% of them singletons. CDR3 size: 13 residues. V lost 6 bases and J 6 bases, leaving 12 bases between the germline ends. These data are also associated with another study on T cells in Graves' hyperthyroidism and ophthalmopathy.

The gene calls are TRBV12-3 or TRBV12-4 and TRBJ1-5; no clear D. The sequencing used peripheral blood mononuclear cells (PBMCs), collected at new diagnosis, from a patient treated with antithyroid drugs. This receptor was identified in a woman aged 25 to 45 with Graves disease. CDR3 sequence: CASSRGLGQPQHF. For the CDR3, the DNA is TGTGCCAGCAGCCGAGGGCTCGGTCAGCCCCAGCATTTT.